This is a list of T cell receptor beta chains from one sample in a study of T cell responses to AZD1222 COVID-19 vaccine. Assay used: immunoSEQ multiplex PCR; TCRdb lists only in-frame clones, some missing. The data show 150,000 to 200,000 clones, 80% to 95% seen once. Material: peripheral blood, obtained on day 0 of AZD1222 vaccination. The receptor set was obtained from an adult in good health. Each CDR3 is given with its conserved first and last residue. Fields, in order: V gene, D gene, CDR3 protein. A D gene is named only where the DNA matches it firmly.

V gene: TRBV30; D gene: NA; CDR3 protein: CAWSSGTQNIQYF
V gene: TRBV12-3/TRBV12-4; D gene: TRBD1; CDR3 protein: CASGVTGGYGYTF
V gene: TRBV6-5; D gene: NA; CDR3 protein: CASAGHSSNTGELFF
V gene: TRBV30; D gene: NA; CDR3 protein: CAWRRSYEQYF
V gene: TRBV29-1; D gene: NA; CDR3 protein: CSVFDLVRGYTF
V gene: TRBV12-3/TRBV12-4; D gene: NA; CDR3 protein: CASRSIPDEAFF
V gene: TRBV19; D gene: NA; CDR3 protein: CASSIGPSGSYGYTF
V gene: TRBV5-6; D gene: NA; CDR3 protein: CASTRRGNDGYTF
V gene: TRBV5-4; D gene: NA; CDR3 protein: CASSFLGGPYYEQYF
V gene: TRBV19; D gene: NA; CDR3 protein: CASTGLGTVGYTF
V gene: TRBV27; D gene: NA; CDR3 protein: CASSLHIRRDQNTEAFF
V gene: TRBV6-5; D gene: NA; CDR3 protein: CASSYSSGMGADTQYF
V gene: TRBV19; D gene: NA; CDR3 protein: CASSIKGNSWQPAFF
V gene: TRBV19; D gene: TRBD2; CDR3 protein: CASSMGLAGRGETQYF
V gene: TRBV7-9; D gene: TRBD1; CDR3 protein: CASSPTNAGGTYGYTF
V gene: TRBV7-9; D gene: NA; CDR3 protein: CASSPVGEAQHF
V gene: TRBV19; D gene: NA; CDR3 protein: CASSIAGQTISNTEAFF
V gene: TRBV6-5; D gene: TRBD1; CDR3 protein: CASSFRTGGGYGYTF
V gene: TRBV3-1/TRBV3-2; D gene: NA; CDR3 protein: CASSQMVSDTQYF
V gene: TRBV30; D gene: NA; CDR3 protein: CAWSRERGPSYEQYF
V gene: TRBV5-1; D gene: NA; CDR3 protein: CASSSQTVGSPLHF
V gene: TRBV10-1; D gene: NA; CDR3 protein: CASSEGESKNIQYF
V gene: TRBV11-3; D gene: NA; CDR3 protein: CASSFTENTEAFF
V gene: TRBV7-2; D gene: NA; CDR3 protein: CASSLAGYHNSPLHF
V gene: TRBV11-1; D gene: TRBD1; CDR3 protein: CASSTLTGEDYGYTF
V gene: TRBV19; D gene: NA; CDR3 protein: CASRISLDYGYTF
V gene: TRBV6-2/TRBV6-3; D gene: NA; CDR3 protein: CASTYSRTGAGSYEQYF
V gene: TRBV7-9; D gene: TRBD1; CDR3 protein: CASSRGTGESSPLHF
V gene: TRBV10-3; D gene: NA; CDR3 protein: CAISESGAGSEQYF
V gene: TRBV19; D gene: NA; CDR3 protein: CASTLEGIGQPQHF
V gene: TRBV11-1; D gene: NA; CDR3 protein: CASSPLGETQYF
V gene: TRBV11-2; D gene: NA; CDR3 protein: CASSLALGSLYEQYF
V gene: TRBV5-4; D gene: TRBD1; CDR3 protein: CASSLGQGDEAFF